These 30 T cell receptor beta chains share one sample of origin, sequenced in a study of blood T cell repertoires in COVID-19. Sequencing was performed with immunoSEQ multiplex PCR; in TCRdb, only in-frame clones are kept and a portion is missing. The sample has 150,000 to 200,000 clones, around 82% seen once. The sequenced sample consisted of PBMCs or T cells enriched from blood (not recorded which). Receptors were obtained from an older woman with acute COVID-19.

The chain joins TRBV30 to TRBJ1-1, with unresolved D. Germline assignment: CDR1 GTSNPN and CDR2 SVGIG (reference sequence). The CDR3 sequence is 13 residues long. V lost 3 bases to trimming and J lost 1 base, with 9 bases between them. In DNA form, the CDR3 reads TGTGCCTGGAGGCGACCAGGGAACACTGAAGCTTTCTTT. Translation gives CAWRRPGNTEAFF.

The chain uses TRBV4-1 and TRBJ2-7; a weak D match, TRBD1 (5 bases). The germline CDR1 and CDR2 sequences are MGHRA and YSYEKL. Trimming pared 2 bases from V and 3 bases from J, leaving 8 bases between. This CDR3 region has 13 residues. CDR3 bases: TGCGCCAGCAGCCAAACGGACATCTACGAGCAGTACTTC. This translates into CASSQTDIYEQYF.

The chain links TRBV12-3 or TRBV12-4 to TRBJ1-2, with D tentatively TRBD1 (6 bases). Trimming pared 6 bases from V and 4 bases from J, leaving 12 bases between. The CDR3 runs 13 residues. CDR3 loop: CASSHTTGYGYTF. The CDR3 bases are TGTGCCAGCAGCCACACGACAGGCTATGGCTACACCTTC.

V is TRBV7-2 and J is TRBJ1-4; D gene ambiguous. CDR1 is SGHTA, CDR2 FQGNSA, per germline. With 5 bases removed from V and 1 base from J, the gap between germline ends came to 8 bases. The CDR3 has 14 amino acids. The CDR3 nucleotides read TGTGCCAGCAGCGTACAGCAAACTAATGAAAAACTGTTTTTT. Translation: CASSVQQTNEKLFF.

The chain couples TRBV9 to TRBJ1-2, with 7 bases aligning to TRBD1. This CDR3 is 16 amino acids long. V lost 4 bases and J lost 0; bases outside the gene matches: 9. The V gene's germline CDR1 is SGDLS and CDR2 YYNGEE. CDR3 in amino acids: CASSPTGVQANYGYTF. CDR3 nucleotide sequence: TGTGCCAGCAGCCCTACAGGGGTCCAAGCTAACTATGGCTACACCTTC.

V is TRBV5-5 and J is TRBJ2-4, with D tentatively TRBD2 (6 bases). The CDR3 runs to 16 residues. V gave up 3 bases and J gave up 0 bases, with 13 bases separating them. The germline CDR1 and CDR2 sequences are SGHKS and YYEKEE (reference sequence). The CDR3 is CASSYNSGPAKNIQYF. In DNA form, the CDR3 reads TGTGCCAGCAGCTACAATAGCGGCCCAGCCAAAAACATTCAGTACTTC. The whole variable domain, remainder taken from reference TRBV5-5 and TRBJ2-4, is DAGVTQSPTHLIKTRGQQVTLRCSPISGHKSVSWYQQVLGQGPQFIFQYYEKEERGRGNFPDRFSARQFPNYSSELNVNALLLGDSALYLCASSYNSGPAKNIQYFGAGTRLSVL.

V usage is TRBV27 and J usage is TRBJ1-6; 12 bases match TRBD1. The CDR3 runs to 16 residues. V dropped 4 bases and J dropped 8; count of bases not matched to a gene: 6. The germline V gene has CDR1 MNHEY and CDR2 SMNVEV (reference sequence). The CDR3 sequence is CASSSGQGANYSPLHF. The CDR3 DNA reads TGTGCCAGCAGTTCGGGACAGGGGGCAAACTATTCACCCCTCCACTTT.

The rearrangement joins TRBV6-5 to TRBJ1-1, with D unclear. Trimming took off 7 bases at V and 0 bases at J, with 9 bases between the two ends. The germline V gene has CDR1 MNHEY and CDR2 SVGAGI. This CDR3 contains 13 residues. The CDR3 protein is CASILSMNTEAFF. The CDR3 bases are TGTGCCAGCATTCTGAGTATGAACACTGAAGCTTTCTTT.

The chain has TRBV5-6 and TRBJ2-1; 12 bases map to TRBD2. Trimming at V came to 2 bases and at J to 7 bases, leaving 1 base not matched to a gene. The CDR3 covers 14 residues. CDR1 is SGHDT and CDR2 is YYEEEE in the germline V gene. CDR3 amino acids: CASSLTSGRNEQFF. DNA of the CDR3: TGTGCCAGCAGCTTAACTAGCGGGAGGAATGAGCAGTTCTTC.

This clone showed up just a few times. The chain couples TRBV19 to TRBJ1-1, with 8 bases fitting TRBD1. V lost 3 bases and J lost 3; bases outside the gene matches: 9. The CDR3 is made up of 16 amino acids. Germline CDR1 LNHDA, CDR2 SQIVND (reference sequence). CDR3 amino acids: CASSMDRVIKDTEAFF. CDR3 coding DNA: TGTGCCAGTAGTATGGACAGGGTCATCAAGGACACTGAAGCTTTCTTT.

The rearrangement links TRBV5-1 to TRBJ1-2, with D perhaps matching TRBD1 (6 bases). V lost 4 bases to trimming and J lost 7 bases, with 26 bases between them. Germline V lookup: CDR1 SGHRS, CDR2 YFSETQ. The length of the CDR3 is 17 residues. The CDR3 nucleotides are TGCGCCAGCAGCGCTCCCAGGGGAAGCTTTAGATTGGGTGGCTACACCTTC. The encoded protein is CASSAPRGSFRLGGYTF. Complete variable domain (other parts from reference TRBV5-1 and TRBJ1-2): KAGVTQTPRYLIKTRGQQVTLSCSPISGHRSVSWYQQTPGQGLQFLFEYFSETQRNKGNFPGRFSGRQFSNSRSEMNVSTLELGDSALYLCASSAPRGSFRLGGYTFGSGTRLTVV.

V usage is TRBV5-5 and J usage is TRBJ1-2, with unresolved D. Per germline, CDR1 SGHKS and CDR2 YYEKEE (reference sequence). The CDR3 sequence is 16 residues long. V gave up 6 bases and J gave up 4 bases, with 22 bases separating them. CDR3 loop: CASIDRGYPRSYGYTF. CDR3 nucleotides: TGTGCCAGCATTGACCGGGGATATCCTCGCAGCTATGGCTACACCTTC.

V is TRBV9 and J is TRBJ2-3; 12 positions agree with TRBD2. CDR1 SGDLS and CDR2 YYNGEE come from the germline V gene. This CDR3 comprises 16 residues. After removal of 3 bases from V and 0 bases from J, the junction contained 2 bases not matched to a gene. The CDR3 protein is CASSALAGGSTDTQYF. CDR3 in DNA: TGTGCCAGCAGCGCGCTAGCGGGAGGGAGCACAGATACGCAGTATTTT.

This chain links TRBV11-2 with TRBJ2-3, with TRBD1 identical over 9 bases. The ends lost 6 bases at V and 3 bases at J; junction bases unmatched: 10. Germline assignment: CDR1 SGHAT and CDR2 FQNNGV. The CDR3 totals 16 residues. The CDR3 sequence: CASRGTGRFRTDTQYF. CDR3 coding DNA: TGTGCCAGCAGAGGGACAGGGAGGTTTCGTACAGATACGCAGTATTTT. The full variable domain, completed using reference TRBV11-2 and TRBJ2-3, is EAGVAQSPRYKIIEKRQSVAFWCNPISGHATLYWYQQILGQGPKLLIQFQNNGVVDDSQLPKDRFSAERLKGVDSTLKIQPAKLEDSAVYLCASRGTGRFRTDTQYFGPGTRLTVL.

The rearrangement links TRBV4-1 to TRBJ1-2; 8 positions agree with TRBD1. Germline lookup yields CDR1 MGHRA and CDR2 YSYEKL. V shed 2 bases, J shed 5 bases, and the junction held 7 bases outside the gene matches. The CDR3 has 15 residues. CDR3 nucleotides: TGCGCCAGCAGCCAAACCGGGACAGGTAGTTATGGCTACACCTTC. Translated: CASSQTGTGSYGYTF.

This chain connects TRBV5-6 to TRBJ1-4, with a tentative D call TRBD1 (5 bases). Germline V lookup: CDR1 SGHDT, CDR2 YYEEEE. V was cut by 0 bases and J by 7 bases, with 7 bases left in between. CDR3 length: 13 amino acids. CDR3 region: CASSLGRGEKLFF. CDR3 DNA: TGTGCCAGCAGCTTGGGAAGGGGTGAAAAACTGTTTTTT.

This rearrangement joins TRBV5-4 to TRBJ2-1, with D perhaps matching TRBD2 (6 bases). The CDR3 extends over 14 amino acids. The germline gives CDR1 SGHNT, CDR2 YYREEE (reference sequence). V lost 4 bases and J lost 6, with 14 bases in between. CDR3 amino acids: CASSAGRPGNEQFF. In DNA form, the CDR3 reads TGTGCCAGCAGCGCGGGACGCCCCGGCAATGAGCAGTTCTTC.

In the case of this clone: Without the conserved terminal phenylalanine or tryptophan, this CDR3 likely stems from a read error. The DNA is left out, because the CDR3 cannot be placed on it with certainty; the CDR3 is given as TCRdb lists it. The rearrangement uses TRBV18 and TRBJ2-3; the D segment call TRBD2 is taken from the table without a DNA check. 12 amino acids form the CDR3, both terminal residues included. Germline CDR1 and CDR2: KGHSH and LQKENI. The CDR3 spells CASSPPHIPYAP.

This chain joins TRBV9 and TRBJ2-7, with 8 bases matching TRBD1. With V trimmed by 3 bases and J by 4 bases, 9 bases remained unmatched. This CDR3 region has 15 residues. The germline CDR1 and CDR2 sequences are SGDLS and YYNGEE. CDR3: CASSAAGGNMYEQYF. CDR3 nucleotides: TGTGCCAGCAGCGCAGCAGGGGGCAACATGTACGAGCAGTACTTC.

This chain joins TRBV21-1 and TRBJ2-7; the D call of TRBD1 is as the table states it, not checked on the DNA. TRBV21-1 is a documented pseudogene. This CDR3 spans 16 amino acids. Here the CDR3 DNA reads TGTGCCAGCAGCTTCTGGAAACCTGACAGGGCCTCCGAGCAGTACGTC. This codes for CASSFWKPDRASEQYV.

The chain combines TRBV19 with TRBJ1-2; D is uncertain. The CDR3 covers 13 residues. CDR1 LNHDA and CDR2 SQIVND come from the germline V gene (reference sequence). The V end was cut by 3 bases, the J end by 4 bases, with 9 bases between. CDR3 DNA sequence: TGTGCCAGTAGTATTACAGCCCTCTATGGCTACACCTTC. Its protein is CASSITALYGYTF.

This clone has more than one count but fewer than ten. The V and J genes are TRBV5-5 and TRBJ2-7; 9 bases are shared with TRBD1. Losses at the gene ends were 6 bases for V and 7 bases for J; bases not matched to a gene: 14. Germline assignment: CDR1 SGHKS and CDR2 YYEKEE (reference sequence). The CDR3 spans 15 residues. CDR3: CASIRDRDRAREQYF. The CDR3 nucleotides read TGTGCCAGCATCCGCGACCGGGACAGGGCAAGGGAGCAGTACTTC.

The chain has TRBV18 and TRBJ1-4; D perhaps matches TRBD1 (5 bases). CDR3 length equals 17 residues. Deletions cut 3 bases from V and 0 bases from J, with 14 bases between. CDR1 KGHSH and CDR2 LQKENI come from the germline V gene. The CDR3 here is CASSPTDRLATNEKLFF. CDR3 DNA sequence: TGTGCCAGCTCACCGACAGATAGACTTGCAACTAATGAAAAACTGTTTTTT.

J is TRBJ2-5 and V is TRBV28, with 8 bases fitting TRBD2. Germline lookup yields CDR1 MDHEN and CDR2 SYDVKM. Trimming at V came to 7 bases and at J to 5 bases, leaving 12 bases not matched to a gene. CDR3 length equals 15 residues. CDR3 region: CASTPVGGGGETQYF. As DNA, the CDR3 is TGTGCCAGCACCCCCGTAGGAGGCGGGGGGGAGACCCAGTACTTC.

The chain is built from TRBV24-1 and TRBJ1-4, with 7 bases that match TRBD1. In germline, CDR1 is KGHDR, CDR2 SFDVKD. The CDR3 is made up of 20 amino acids. V shed 5 bases, J shed 0 bases, and the junction held 17 bases outside the gene matches. The CDR3 protein is CATSVKGGTGQPSTNEKLFF. The CDR3 DNA reads TGTGCCACCAGTGTCAAAGGTGGGACGGGACAGCCTTCAACTAATGAAAAACTGTTTTTT.

This chain uses TRBV11-2 with TRBJ1-6; weak D call: TRBD1 (6 bases). The CDR3 has 15 residues. Looked up from germline, CDR1 is SGHAT and CDR2 is FQNNGV. Trimming pared 7 bases from V and 8 bases from J, leaving 18 bases between. The CDR3, as DNA: TGTGCCAGCACCCTAGGGGGGGCAGCGTATTCACCCCTCCACTTT. Translation gives CASTLGGAAYSPLHF.

The gene calls are TRBV4-2 and TRBJ2-1; 8 bases fit TRBD1. CDR1 and CDR2 (germline): LGHNA, YNFKEQ. This CDR3 is built from 17 residues. With V trimmed by 0 bases and J by 11 bases, 15 bases remained unmatched. The CDR3 is CASSQDPSDRAGNKQFF. CDR3 sequence (DNA): TGTGCCAGCAGCCAAGATCCATCGGACAGGGCCGGTAACAAGCAGTTCTTC.

The V gene is TRBV12-5, the J gene TRBJ2-2, with D tentatively TRBD1 (6 bases). This CDR3 is 15 amino acids long. Trimming removed 2 bases at V and 5 bases at J, with 12 bases between. The germline V gene encodes CDR1 LGHNT and CDR2 FRNRAP. CDR3 protein: CASGLILGQTGELFF. The CDR3 bases are TGTGCTAGTGGTTTGATACTAGGACAGACCGGGGAGCTGTTTTTT.

The rearrangement uses TRBV7-6 and TRBJ2-3; 8 bases map to TRBD2. Trimming removed 3 bases from V and 0 bases from J; junction bases left unmatched: 17. Germline V gene data show CDR1 as SGHVS and CDR2 as FNYEAQ. The CDR3 extends over 20 amino acids. This CDR3 reads CASSFGASGSTQSSTDTQYF. CDR3 DNA sequence: TGTGCCAGCAGCTTCGGGGCTAGCGGGTCGACGCAGTCTAGCACAGATACGCAGTATTTT.

The CDR3 DNA follows: TGTGCCAGCAGTTACTCGACACTAGCGAGTAACTACGAGCAGTACTTC. It codes for CASSYSTLASNYEQYF. V is TRBV6-5 and J is TRBJ2-7, with TRBD2 matching 7 bases. CDR1 is MNHEY, CDR2 SVGAGI, per germline. This CDR3 has 16 residues. V shed 0 bases, J shed 3 bases, and the junction held 8 bases outside the gene matches.